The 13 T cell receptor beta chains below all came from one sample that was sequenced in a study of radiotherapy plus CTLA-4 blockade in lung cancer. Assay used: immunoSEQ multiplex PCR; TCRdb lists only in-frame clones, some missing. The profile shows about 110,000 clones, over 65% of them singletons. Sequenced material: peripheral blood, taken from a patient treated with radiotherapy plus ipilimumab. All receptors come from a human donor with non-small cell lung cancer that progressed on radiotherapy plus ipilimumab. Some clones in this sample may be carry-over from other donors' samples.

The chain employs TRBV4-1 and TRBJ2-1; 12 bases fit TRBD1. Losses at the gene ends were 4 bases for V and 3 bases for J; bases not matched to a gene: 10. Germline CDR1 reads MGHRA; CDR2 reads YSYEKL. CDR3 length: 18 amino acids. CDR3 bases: TGCGCCAGCAGCCGAGCAAGGGACAGGGGGCAAGGCTACAATGAGCAGTTCTTC. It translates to CASSRARDRGQGYNEQFF.

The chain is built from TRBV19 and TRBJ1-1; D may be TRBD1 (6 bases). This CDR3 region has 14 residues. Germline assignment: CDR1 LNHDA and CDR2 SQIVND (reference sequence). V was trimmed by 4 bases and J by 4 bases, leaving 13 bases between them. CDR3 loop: CASSKGGRVTEAFF. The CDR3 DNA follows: TGTGCCAGTAGTAAGGGGGGTCGTGTCACTGAAGCTTTCTTT. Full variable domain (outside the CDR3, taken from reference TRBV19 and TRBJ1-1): DGGITQSPKYLFRKEGQNVTLSCEQNLNHDAMYWYRQDPGQGLRLIYYSQIVNDFQKGDIAEGYSVSREKKESFPLTVTSAQKNPTAFYLCASSKGGRVTEAFFGQGTRLTVV.

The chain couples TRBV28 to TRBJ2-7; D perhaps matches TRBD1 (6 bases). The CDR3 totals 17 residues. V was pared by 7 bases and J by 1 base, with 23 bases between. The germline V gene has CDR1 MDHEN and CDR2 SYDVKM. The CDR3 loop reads CASTFRQGWGLSYEQYF. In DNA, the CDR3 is TGTGCCAGCACCTTTAGGCAGGGGTGGGGTCTTTCCTACGAGCAGTACTTC.

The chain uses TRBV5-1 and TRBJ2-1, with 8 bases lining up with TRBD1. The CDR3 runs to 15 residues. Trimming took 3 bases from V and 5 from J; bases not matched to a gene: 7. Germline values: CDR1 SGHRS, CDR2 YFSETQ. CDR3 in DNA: TGCGCCAGCAGCTCCCTGACAGGGGCCGACAATGAGCAGTTCTTC. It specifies CASSSLTGADNEQFF. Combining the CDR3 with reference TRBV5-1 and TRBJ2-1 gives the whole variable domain KAGVTQTPRYLIKTRGQQVTLSCSPISGHRSVSWYQQTPGQGLQFLFEYFSETQRNKGNFPGRFSGRQFSNSRSEMNVSTLELGDSALYLCASSSLTGADNEQFFGPGTRLTVL.

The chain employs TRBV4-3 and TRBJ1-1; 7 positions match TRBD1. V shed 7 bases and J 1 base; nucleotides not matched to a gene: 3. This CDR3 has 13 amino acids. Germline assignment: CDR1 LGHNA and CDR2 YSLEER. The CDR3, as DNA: TGCGCCAGCACGGGACAGTCGAACACTGAAGCTTTCTTT. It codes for CASTGQSNTEAFF.

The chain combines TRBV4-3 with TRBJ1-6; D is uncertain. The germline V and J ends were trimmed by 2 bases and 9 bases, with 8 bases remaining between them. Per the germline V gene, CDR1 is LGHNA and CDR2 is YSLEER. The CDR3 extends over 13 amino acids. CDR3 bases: TGCGCCAGCAGCCAAACGCCCAGTTCACCCCTCCACTTT. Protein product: CASSQTPSSPLHF.

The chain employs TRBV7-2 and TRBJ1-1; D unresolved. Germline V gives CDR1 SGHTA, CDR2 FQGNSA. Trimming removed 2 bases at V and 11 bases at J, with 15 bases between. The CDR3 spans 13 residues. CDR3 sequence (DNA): TGTGCCAGCAGCTTAAATCACGAGGGTAGGGCTTTCTTT. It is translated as CASSLNHEGRAFF.

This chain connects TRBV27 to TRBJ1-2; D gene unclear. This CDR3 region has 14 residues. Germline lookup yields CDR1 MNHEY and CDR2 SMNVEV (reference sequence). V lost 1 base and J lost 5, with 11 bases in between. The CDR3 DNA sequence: TGTGCCAGCAGTTTATTGGGCCGTAATTATGGCTACACCTTC. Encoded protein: CASSLLGRNYGYTF.

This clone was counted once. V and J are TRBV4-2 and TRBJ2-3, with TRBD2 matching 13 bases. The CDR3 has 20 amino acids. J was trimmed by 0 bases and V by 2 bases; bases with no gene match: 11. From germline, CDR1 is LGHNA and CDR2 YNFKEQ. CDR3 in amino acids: CASSQTPPGLAGTSTDTQYF. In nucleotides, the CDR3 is TGTGCCAGCAGCCAAACACCCCCGGGACTAGCGGGGACTAGCACAGATACGCAGTATTTT.

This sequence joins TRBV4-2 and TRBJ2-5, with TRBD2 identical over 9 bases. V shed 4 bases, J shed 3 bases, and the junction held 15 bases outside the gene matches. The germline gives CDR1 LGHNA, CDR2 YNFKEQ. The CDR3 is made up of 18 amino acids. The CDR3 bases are TGTGCCAGCAGCCCGCACCGGGTCCTAGCGGGGAAAAAAGAGACCCAGTACTTC. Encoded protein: CASSPHRVLAGKKETQYF.

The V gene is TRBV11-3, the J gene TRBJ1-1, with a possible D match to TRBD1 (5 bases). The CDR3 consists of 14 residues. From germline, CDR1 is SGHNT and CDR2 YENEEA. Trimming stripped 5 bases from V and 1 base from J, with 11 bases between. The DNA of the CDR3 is TGTGCCAGCAGCCCGGGAGGGGCGAACACTGAAGCTTTCTTT. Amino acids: CASSPGGANTEAFF.

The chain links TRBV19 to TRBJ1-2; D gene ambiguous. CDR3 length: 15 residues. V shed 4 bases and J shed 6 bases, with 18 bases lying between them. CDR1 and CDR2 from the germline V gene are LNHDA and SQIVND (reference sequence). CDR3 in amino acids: CASSTGRPDRNGYTF. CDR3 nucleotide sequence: TGTGCCAGTAGTACCGGCCGACCAGATAGGAATGGCTACACCTTC.

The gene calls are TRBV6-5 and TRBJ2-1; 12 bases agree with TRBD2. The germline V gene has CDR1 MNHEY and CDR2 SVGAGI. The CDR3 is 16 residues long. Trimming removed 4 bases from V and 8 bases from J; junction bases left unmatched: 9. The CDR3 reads CASSSPLAGGRDEQFF. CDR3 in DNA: TGTGCCAGCAGTTCCCCACTAGCGGGGGGCCGGGATGAGCAGTTCTTC.